The following is a T cell receptor (beta chain) sequence with its context. One junction end disagrees with the germline gene, perhaps due to a read error. The data are from a study of T cell changes during pregnancy in multiple sclerosis. The repertoire was sequenced with immunoSEQ multiplex PCR; TCRdb's copy has only in-frame clones and lacks some. The sample gives 70,000 to 95,000 clones, approximately 89% of which show up once; less than 2.5% is in the top ten. Germline CDR1 MNHEY, CDR2 SMNVEV (reference sequence). CDR3 length: 11 residues. The sequence was collected from a female donor with multiple sclerosis, enrolled in a pregnancy study. The chain uses TRBV27 and TRBJ2-1; TRBD2 matches 8 bases. The sequencing here drew on peripheral blood, taken before pregnancy. In DNA, the CDR3 is TGTGCCAGCAGTTCTACTAGCGGCTCCATCTTC. Residues: CASSSTSGSIF.